By sample share, the clone carrying this T cell receptor (beta chain) is medium-sized. The antigen remains undetermined. The data were obtained in a study of spatial heterogeneity in lung cancer. Via MiXCR, TCRdb re-called the 5' RACE reads, giving one row per CDR3 protein. In the table there are over 10,000 distinct CDR3 sequences, under 4% of which are singletons. Time point specified: sample taken at primary tumor resection. The study's findings and limits: Tumor T cell coverage was estimated at around 7% for alpha and roughly 13% for beta chains. Mutation tallies in tumors tracked expanded intratumoral alpha and beta TCR counts.

Germline V gene data show CDR1 as SGHAT and CDR2 as FQNNGV. The CDR3 length is 15 residues. V lost 0 bases to trimming and J lost 3 bases, with 10 bases between them. This sequence originates from a male donor with early-stage non-small cell lung cancer. This chain connects TRBV11-2 to TRBJ2-3; possibly TRBD1 for D (6 bases). Sequencing was performed on lung tumor tissue, taken at surgery. CDR3 in DNA: TGTGCCAGCAGCTTAGACAGGGGACCGACAGATACGCAGTATTTT. It is translated as CASSLDRGPTDTQYF.